The text below deals with one T cell receptor beta chain. This entry comes from a study of blood T cell repertoires in COVID-19. Looking at the study overall: The origin of the acute and convalescent COVID-19 samples was the United States, Italy and Spain. T cells, B-cell-depleted T cells, or PBMCs supplied cDNA or gDNA.

The V gene end was trimmed by 5 bases and the J gene end by 5 bases; junction bases not matched to a gene: 4. The CDR3 covers 13 residues. From germline, CDR1 is SSHAT and CDR2 FNYEAQ (reference sequence). In the original processing: Amplification of reference gene primers provided the estimated nucleated cell counts. The protocol was immunoSEQ multiplex PCR, while the TCRdb copy is restricted to in-frame clones and leaves out a portion. The D gene and trimming were derived from the DNA, and the V and J assignments and clone size from that table. This table has under 300,000 clones, more than 70% appearing once.

The chain carries TRBV7-7 and TRBJ2-5; TRBD2 aligns across 8 bases. The TCR originated in an elderly man with acute or convalescent COVID-19. Sequenced material: peripheral blood. Written as DNA, the CDR3 is TGTGCCAGCAGCCGGGGACTAGTGGAGACCCAGTACTTC. It translates to CASSRGLVETQYF.